The next 18 T cell receptor beta chains were all read from a single sample in a study of CD8 T cells in Susac syndrome. RNA amounts of about 0.5 to 1 ug underwent reverse transcription with random hexamers. TCRdb re-called the immunoSEQ multiplex PCR reads through MiXCR, storing one row per CDR3 protein. The sample lists about 110,000 distinct CDR3 sequences; 96% were seen once. The specimen sequenced was CD4+ T cells from PBMCs. These receptors were collected from a human donor in good health.

The chain links TRBV27 to TRBJ2-3; D is possibly TRBD1 (5 bases). This CDR3 region has 15 residues. V lost 3 bases, J lost 0 bases, and 10 bases lay in between. Germline V gene lookup returns CDR1 MNHEY and CDR2 SMNVEV (reference sequence). The CDR3 DNA follows: TGTGCCAGCAGTTTCCGGACACACAGCACAGATACGCAGTATTTT. The encoded protein is CASSFRTHSTDTQYF.

V and J are TRBV3-1 and TRBJ2-1; 9 positions match TRBD2. Germline CDR1 is LGHDT and CDR2 is YNNKEL (reference sequence). Unmatched junction bases numbered 5, after V lost 2 bases and J lost 3 bases. The CDR3 runs to 16 residues. The CDR3 DNA reads TGTGCCAGCAGCCAACGGGCGGGGGGGATCTACAATGAGCAGTTCTTC. This gives the protein CASSQRAGGIYNEQFF.

The chain combines TRBV12-3 or TRBV12-4 with TRBJ2-3; TRBD2 aligns across 8 bases. Trimming at V came to 5 bases and at J to 2 bases, leaving 9 bases not matched to a gene. CDR3 size: 16 residues. The CDR3: CASSLRVAGYTDTQYF. The CDR3 DNA reads TGTGCCAGCAGTCTGCGAGTAGCGGGGTACACAGATACGCAGTATTTT.

V and J are TRBV9 and TRBJ2-5; D remains ambiguous. The V end lost 0 bases, the J end lost 4 bases, and 10 bases lay between the germline ends. This CDR3 comprises 14 residues. The germline gives CDR1 SGDLS, CDR2 YYNGEE. CDR3 nucleotides: TGTGCCAGCAGCGTAGGCAGGTTGGGAGAGACCCAGTACTTC. Amino acids: CASSVGRLGETQYF.

V usage is TRBV29-1 and J usage is TRBJ2-2; 7 nucleotides align to TRBD1. Unmatched junction bases numbered 7, after V lost 7 bases and J lost 5 bases. This CDR3 region has 13 residues. Germline lookup yields CDR1 SQVTM and CDR2 ANQGSEA. The CDR3 protein is CSARDSGTGELFF. The CDR3 DNA reads as TGCAGCGCTCGGGACAGTGGGACCGGGGAGCTGTTTTTT.

The chain carries TRBV6-8 and TRBJ2-5; 11 bases are a match to TRBD2. CDR1 and CDR2 (germline): MNHGY, SAAAGT. This CDR3 has 16 amino acids. The V segment lost 4 bases and the J segment 1 base; nucleotides outside the gene matches: 5. The CDR3 coding sequence is TGTGCCAGCAGTTCGATAGCGGGAGGGCGCCAAGAGACCCAGTACTTC. Amino acid sequence: CASSSIAGGRQETQYF.

This sequence joins TRBV2 and TRBJ2-7, with TRBD1 identical over 9 bases. Germline trimming cut 6 bases from V and 6 bases from J; bases unmatched to any gene: 12. Germline-derived CDR1 and CDR2 are SNHLY and FYNNEI. The CDR3 totals 15 residues. The CDR3 DNA reads as TGTGCCAGCAGAACCGGGACAGGGCCGTTCTCCGAGCAGTACTTC. This gives the protein CASRTGTGPFSEQYF.

The V and J genes are TRBV29-1 and TRBJ2-2; D may be TRBD1 (6 bases). The germline V gene encodes CDR1 SQVTM and CDR2 ANQGSEA. Trimming pared 6 bases from V and 7 bases from J, leaving 12 bases between. The CDR3 is 12 residues long. This CDR3 is CSVNHRVGELFF. CDR3 DNA sequence: TGCAGCGTAAACCACAGGGTCGGGGAGCTGTTTTTT.

The V call is TRBV2, the J call TRBJ1-2; D gene uncertain. The germline V gene encodes CDR1 SNHLY and CDR2 FYNNEI. The CDR3 is 13 amino acids. The ends were cut back, 5 bases at V and 3 bases at J, with 10 bases in the middle. CDR3 protein: CASSPRWDYGYTF. The CDR3 DNA is TGTGCCAGCAGTCCCCGTTGGGACTATGGCTACACCTTC.

This chain uses TRBV29-1 with TRBJ2-6; D is ambiguous. Germline V CDR1 and CDR2: SQVTM, ANQGSEA. The ends were cut back, 6 bases at V and 0 bases at J, with 9 bases in the middle. This CDR3 spans 14 amino acids. CDR3 nucleotide sequence: TGCAGCGTAGTAGAACACTCTGGGGCCAACGTCCTGACTTTC. It is translated as CSVVEHSGANVLTF.

The rearrangement links TRBV29-1 to TRBJ1-1; TRBD1 is a possible D gene (6 bases). V shed 4 bases and J shed 1 base, with 13 bases lying between them. The CDR3 is 14 residues long. Germline V gives CDR1 SQVTM, CDR2 ANQGSEA. CDR3 protein: CSVVQQGGNTEAFF. Here the CDR3 DNA reads TGCAGCGTTGTTCAACAGGGAGGGAACACTGAAGCTTTCTTT.

The rearrangement joins TRBV9 to TRBJ2-7, with 9 bases aligning to TRBD1. This CDR3 region has 14 residues. V dropped 5 bases and J dropped 5; count of bases not matched to a gene: 8. CDR1 is SGDLS, CDR2 YYNGEE, per germline. Written as DNA, the CDR3 is TGTGCCAGCAGTGGTACGGGACAGGGCCACGAGCAGTACTTC. Amino acid sequence: CASSGTGQGHEQYF.

The J gene is TRBJ2-7, the V gene TRBV28; TRBD2 agrees at 9 bases. With 3 bases clipped from V and 2 bases from J, the junction kept 2 bases outside the gene matches. The CDR3 loop spans 14 amino acids. The germline V gene has CDR1 MDHEN and CDR2 SYDVKM. The DNA for the CDR3 is TGTGCCAGCAGTTTGGGCGGGAGGGCCTACGAGCAGTACTTC. This gives the protein CASSLGGRAYEQYF.

This chain links TRBV7-9 with TRBJ1-1; D gene unclear. Germline V gene lookup returns CDR1 SEHNR and CDR2 FQNEAQ (reference sequence). Trimming removed 1 base at V and 2 bases at J, with 5 bases between. The CDR3 has 13 residues. The CDR3 DNA follows: TGTGCCAGCAGCTTAGAGCTTAACACTGAAGCTTTCTTT. This gives the protein CASSLELNTEAFF.

The chain joins TRBV12-3 or TRBV12-4 to TRBJ2-1; 11 bases agree with TRBD2. V dropped 6 bases and J dropped 2; count of bases not matched to a gene: 6. This CDR3 is 16 amino acids long. The CDR3 spells CASRELSGGAYNEQFF. DNA of the CDR3: TGTGCCAGCAGGGAGCTTAGCGGGGGGGCCTACAATGAGCAGTTCTTC.

The chain joins TRBV20-1 to TRBJ1-1, with 10 bases identical to TRBD1. The CDR3 sequence is 14 residues long. Germline V CDR1 and CDR2: DFQATT, SNEGSKA (reference sequence). J was trimmed by 4 bases and V by 5 bases; bases with no gene match: 7. CDR3 coding DNA: TGCAGTGCTCTTGGGGACAGGGGTTTCACTGAAGCTTTCTTT. Encoded protein: CSALGDRGFTEAFF.

This chain connects TRBV20-1 to TRBJ1-3; TRBD1 matches 11 bases. In germline, CDR1 is DFQATT, CDR2 SNEGSKA (reference sequence). The CDR3 has 15 amino acids. J lost 2 bases, V lost 7 bases, and 7 bases had no gene match. The CDR3 nucleotides are TGCAGTGTAGGGGACAGGGGGGTGACTGGAAACACCATATATTTT. It yields the protein CSVGDRGVTGNTIYF.

The gene calls are TRBV10-2 and TRBJ2-5; 9 positions match TRBD2. Germline CDR1 is WSHSY and CDR2 is SAAADI. The CDR3 consists of 16 residues. V lost 6 bases to trimming and J lost 2 bases; unmatched junction nucleotides: 10. The CDR3 coding sequence is TGCGCCAGCAGCGCGGGTGAGGCGGGGGGGCAAGAGACCCAGTACTTC. Translated, it gives CASSAGEAGGQETQYF.